This record looks at one T cell receptor beta chain sequence and its context. The data belong to a study of cytomegalovirus exposure and HLA in healthy donors. The PCR had 60 Vbeta and 13 Jbeta primers. Profiling relied on immunoSEQ multiplex PCR, and the TCRdb table lists in-frame clones only, not all of them. The sample lists roughly 150,000 clones; 80% to 90% were seen once. Specimen: PBMCs. The source is a boy younger than 10 in good health and CMV-seronegative.

The CDR3, as DNA: TGTGCCAGCATTCTTAACAGGGGTGGGACTGAAGCTTTCTTT. Translated, it gives CASILNRGGTEAFF. This sequence joins TRBV6-6 and TRBJ1-1; 7 nucleotides align to TRBD1. The ends lost 7 bases at V and 5 bases at J; junction bases unmatched: 10. This CDR3 spans 14 amino acids. Germline CDR1 MNHNY, CDR2 SVGAGI (reference sequence).